Shown below are 26 T cell receptor beta chains from a single sample sequenced in a study of chemoradiotherapy in HPV16-positive cancers. Assay used: immunoSEQ multiplex PCR; TCRdb lists only in-frame clones, some missing. Of roughly 1,500 clones listed, about three quarters were seen once; the top ten hold about 8.6%. This specimen consisted of tumor tissue, obtained from a patient who underwent chemoradiotherapy. These receptors all stem from a human donor with HPV-associated anogenital cancer.

This clone was seen more than once but under ten times. J is TRBJ1-1 and V is TRBV28, with a possible D match to TRBD1 (5 bases). There are 15 residues in the CDR3. Deletions cut 2 bases from V and 1 base from J, with 11 bases between. Germline V lookup: CDR1 MDHEN, CDR2 SYDVKM. CDR3 in amino acids: CASSLPWGQNTEAFF. DNA of the CDR3: TGTGCCAGCAGTTTACCCTGGGGCCAGAACACTGAAGCTTTCTTT.

The chain combines TRBV19 with TRBJ1-5; 7 bases line up with TRBD1. The germline CDR1 and CDR2 sequences are LNHDA and SQIVND (reference sequence). V was clipped by 6 bases and J by 2 bases; unmatched bases: 7. The CDR3 loop spans 15 amino acids. The CDR3 loop reads CASRSSGTGNQPQHF. CDR3 in DNA: TGTGCCAGTAGATCCTCCGGGACAGGCAATCAGCCCCAGCATTTT.

The chain combines TRBV19 with TRBJ2-1, with 9 bases that match TRBD1. V shed 4 bases and J 15 bases; nucleotides not matched to a gene: 4. The CDR3 totals 11 residues. Germline V gene sequence: CDR1 LNHDA, CDR2 SQIVND (reference sequence). In nucleotides, the CDR3 is TGTGCCAGTAGTACCGGACAGGGGAGGTTCTTC. This sequence encodes CASSTGQGRFF.

The gene calls are TRBV6-1 and TRBJ2-7, with a tentative D call TRBD2 (6 bases). The V and J ends lost 4 bases and 0 bases respectively, with 10 bases between them. Germline CDR1 reads MNHNS; CDR2 reads SASEGT. The CDR3 extends over 14 amino acids. The CDR3 nucleotides read TGTGCCAGCAGTGGGGACTCTTTCTCCTACGAGCAGTACTTC. This encodes CASSGDSFSYEQYF.

The chain has TRBV6-1 and TRBJ1-1; perhaps TRBD1 as D (5 bases). Germline V CDR1 and CDR2: MNHNS, SASEGT. The CDR3 totals 14 residues. Trimming took off 7 bases at V and 6 bases at J, with 18 bases between the two ends. In DNA form, the CDR3 reads TGTGCCAGCACCCTTGGGGGGTCCGTTGCTGAAGCTTTCTTT. It yields the protein CASTLGGSVAEAFF.

This clone was counted between two and nine times. CDR3 region: CASSEGPNSPLHF. In nucleotides, the CDR3 is TGTGCCAGCAGTGAAGGCCCAAATTCACCCCTCCACTTT. J is TRBJ1-6 and V is TRBV6-1; D ambiguous. V was clipped by 1 base and J by 7 bases, with 5 bases between them. The CDR3 covers 13 residues. Germline lookup yields CDR1 MNHNS and CDR2 SASEGT.

The J gene is TRBJ1-5, the V gene TRBV6-1; D remains ambiguous. The CDR3 consists of 13 residues. V was clipped by 2 bases and J by 4 bases, with 6 bases between them. Germline V CDR1 and CDR2: MNHNS, SASEGT. The CDR3 DNA follows: TGTGCCAGCAGTGAAAGGTATAATCAGCCCCAGCATTTT. It encodes CASSERYNQPQHF.

This clone was picked up one time. This chain uses TRBV15 with TRBJ2-7; 11 bases are a match to TRBD1. The CDR3 consists of 13 residues. Germline trimming cut 3 bases from V and 6 bases from J; bases unmatched to any gene: 1. Germline V CDR1 and CDR2: LNHNV, YYDKDF (reference sequence). The CDR3 DNA reads TGTGCCACCAGCAGGGACAGGGGGCTCGAGCAGTACTTC. Residues: CATSRDRGLEQYF.

The chain links TRBV23-1 to TRBJ2-7; weak D call: TRBD2 (7 bases). TRBV23-1 is identified as an open reading frame with a role that is uncertain. V lost 0 bases and J 4 bases, leaving 13 bases between the germline ends. This CDR3 region has 15 residues. The CDR3 DNA is TGCGCCAGCAGTCAATCTCGGAAGGGGGGGTACGAGCAGTACTTC. Its translation is CASSQSRKGGYEQYF.

The chain recombines TRBV7-8 with TRBJ2-7, with TRBD1 matching over 7 bases. The CDR3 runs 14 residues. The germline CDR1 and CDR2 sequences are SGHVS and FQNEAQ. Trimming removed 3 bases from V and 3 bases from J; junction bases left unmatched: 5. CDR3: CASSFGTENYEQYF. CDR3 coding DNA: TGTGCCAGCAGCTTCGGGACAGAGAACTACGAGCAGTACTTC.

In this sample, this clone turned up a few times. The rearrangement links TRBV7-9 to TRBJ2-7; D is ambiguous. Germline V CDR1 and CDR2: SEHNR, FQNEAQ (reference sequence). This CDR3 is built from 12 residues. With 5 bases removed from V and 4 bases from J, the gap between germline ends came to 9 bases. Written as DNA, the CDR3 is TGTGCCAGCAGCCGGGCCGAATACGAGCAGTACTTC. As protein: CASSRAEYEQYF.

V usage is TRBV6-5 and J usage is TRBJ2-5; D is undetermined. The CDR3 runs 13 residues. Germline V gene lookup returns CDR1 MNHEY and CDR2 SVGAGI. Trimming removed 1 base at V and 4 bases at J, with 7 bases between. DNA of the CDR3: TGTGCCAGCAGTTACTGGACGGGAGAGACCCAGTACTTC. The encoded protein is CASSYWTGETQYF.

The chain links TRBV4-1 to TRBJ2-1; 7 bases are a match to TRBD2. This CDR3 region has 15 residues. V lost 4 bases to trimming and J lost 4 bases; unmatched junction nucleotides: 7. Germline V gene lookup returns CDR1 MGHRA and CDR2 YSYEKL. For the CDR3, the DNA is TGCGCCAGCAGCCCCCGTGGTAGCGGGTACAATGAGCAGTTCTTC. It codes for CASSPRGSGYNEQFF.

J is TRBJ1-2 and V is TRBV30; 9 nucleotides agree with TRBD1. The CDR3 is 10 residues long. V shed 8 bases, J shed 7 bases, and the junction held 2 bases outside the gene matches. CDR1 and CDR2 from the germline V gene are GTSNPN and SVGIG (reference sequence). The CDR3 bases are TGTGCCGGGACAGGGCCTGGCTACACCTTC. Translating gives CAGTGPGYTF.

The chain combines TRBV11-2 with TRBJ2-3; 11 bases are shared with TRBD2. Germline CDR1 SGHAT, CDR2 FQNNGV. V was clipped by 5 bases and J by 1 base; unmatched bases: 8. This CDR3 spans 17 amino acids. CDR3 residues: CASSPLPTSGGTDTQYF. The CDR3 DNA follows: TGTGCCAGCAGCCCATTACCGACTAGCGGGGGCACAGATACGCAGTATTTT.

This chain joins TRBV5-1 and TRBJ2-1; D is ambiguous. V gave up 4 bases and J gave up 2 bases, with 7 bases separating them. The CDR3 runs 13 residues. The germline gives CDR1 SGHRS, CDR2 YFSETQ. The CDR3 DNA sequence: TGCGCCAGCAGCCCATTAACCTACAATGAGCAGTTCTTC. Translated: CASSPLTYNEQFF.

The J gene is TRBJ2-7, the V gene TRBV11-3, with D possibly being TRBD1 or TRBD2 (5 bases each). The CDR3 totals 14 residues. Trimming stripped 5 bases from V and 4 bases from J, with 15 bases between. Germline V gene lookup returns CDR1 SGHNT and CDR2 YENEEA. The CDR3, as DNA: TGTGCCAGCAGCACCGGGACCCTACAATACGAGCAGTACTTC. Amino acids: CASSTGTLQYEQYF.

The chain employs TRBV21-1 and TRBJ1-6; TRBD1 is taken as the D call from the table, unchecked against the DNA. TRBV21-1 is assigned pseudogene status. The CDR3 covers 12 residues. CDR3 in amino acids: CASGQGYSPLHF. For the CDR3, the DNA is TGTGCCTCGGGACAGGGGTATTCACCCCTCCACTTT.

This clone was seen more than once but under ten times. The V gene is TRBV6-1, the J gene TRBJ1-1, with a possible D match to TRBD1 (5 bases). V was shortened by 7 bases and J by 7 bases, with 19 bases between the two germline ends. This CDR3 has 14 amino acids. Germline V lookup: CDR1 MNHNS, CDR2 SASEGT. This CDR3 is CASMLTGPVLEAFF. The CDR3 DNA is TGTGCCAGCATGCTGACGGGACCCGTGCTTGAAGCTTTCTTT.

The chain is built from TRBV25-1 and TRBJ2-7, with 7 bases identical to TRBD2. The CDR3 length is 16 residues. Germline V CDR1 and CDR2: MGHDK, SYGVNS. After removal of 1 base from V and 1 base from J, the junction contained 7 bases not matched to a gene. The CDR3: CASSECRTSRSYEQYF. CDR3 bases: TGTGCCAGCAGTGAATGTAGGACTAGTCGATCCTACGAGCAGTACTTC.

This clone is judged large. V usage is TRBV29-1 and J usage is TRBJ1-2; no clear D. Trimming took 3 bases from V and 4 from J, leaving 9 bases between them. The CDR3 runs to 12 residues. Looked up from germline, CDR1 is SQVTM and CDR2 is ANQGSEA. DNA of the CDR3: TGCAGCGTTGAGGGGAATCGCTATGGCTACACCTTC. This translates into CSVEGNRYGYTF.

This clone was observed a handful of times. The rearrangement joins TRBV6-1 to TRBJ2-4, with D perhaps TRBD1 (8 bases). This CDR3 contains 14 residues. Germline V gene lookup returns CDR1 MNHNS and CDR2 SASEGT. The ends were cut back, 5 bases at V and 6 bases at J, with 14 bases in the middle. The CDR3 region is CASSSNRGGNIQYF. Here the CDR3 DNA reads TGTGCCAGCAGTTCGAACAGGGGGGGAAACATTCAGTACTTC.

This clone was seen a single time. This rearrangement joins TRBV5-4 to TRBJ2-2, with 11 bases identical to TRBD2. The CDR3 sequence is 19 residues long. The V and J ends lost 1 base and 1 base, in that order; junction bases with no gene match: 9. The V gene's germline CDR1 is SGHNT and CDR2 YYREEE (reference sequence). The CDR3 region has the DNA TGTGCCAGCAGCTTGTCGGTAGCGGGAGGGACTATGAACACCGGGGAGCTGTTTTTT. It is translated as CASSLSVAGGTMNTGELFF.

This sequence joins TRBV19 and TRBJ2-1; 13 bases line up with TRBD2. The germline V gene encodes CDR1 LNHDA and CDR2 SQIVND (reference sequence). V dropped 6 bases and J dropped 9; count of bases not matched to a gene: 8. The CDR3 contains 15 residues. The CDR3 reads CASSGLAGAPIEQFF. The DNA for the CDR3 is TGTGCCAGTAGCGGACTAGCGGGAGCCCCCATTGAGCAGTTCTTC.

J is TRBJ2-2 and V is TRBV7-9; 7 positions agree with TRBD2. J lost 3 bases, V lost 1 base, and 5 bases had no gene match. Germline assignment: CDR1 SEHNR and CDR2 FQNEAQ (reference sequence). This CDR3 is built from 16 residues. CDR3 amino acids: CASSLGQGGDTGELFF. The CDR3 region has the DNA TGTGCCAGCAGCTTAGGCCAGGGAGGGGACACCGGGGAGCTGTTTTTT.

The chain uses TRBV19 and TRBJ1-1; no definite D call. V lost 5 bases to trimming and J lost 1 base, with 11 bases between them. This CDR3 spans 14 amino acids. Germline V gene sequence: CDR1 LNHDA, CDR2 SQIVND (reference sequence). The CDR3 loop reads CASSRTDSNTEAFF. In nucleotides, the CDR3 is TGTGCCAGTAGTCGGACGGACTCGAACACTGAAGCTTTCTTT. Full variable domain (rest looked up from reference TRBV19 and TRBJ1-1): DGGITQSPKYLFRKEGQNVTLSCEQNLNHDAMYWYRQDPGQGLRLIYYSQIVNDFQKGDIAEGYSVSREKKESFPLTVTSAQKNPTAFYLCASSRTDSNTEAFFGQGTRLTVV.